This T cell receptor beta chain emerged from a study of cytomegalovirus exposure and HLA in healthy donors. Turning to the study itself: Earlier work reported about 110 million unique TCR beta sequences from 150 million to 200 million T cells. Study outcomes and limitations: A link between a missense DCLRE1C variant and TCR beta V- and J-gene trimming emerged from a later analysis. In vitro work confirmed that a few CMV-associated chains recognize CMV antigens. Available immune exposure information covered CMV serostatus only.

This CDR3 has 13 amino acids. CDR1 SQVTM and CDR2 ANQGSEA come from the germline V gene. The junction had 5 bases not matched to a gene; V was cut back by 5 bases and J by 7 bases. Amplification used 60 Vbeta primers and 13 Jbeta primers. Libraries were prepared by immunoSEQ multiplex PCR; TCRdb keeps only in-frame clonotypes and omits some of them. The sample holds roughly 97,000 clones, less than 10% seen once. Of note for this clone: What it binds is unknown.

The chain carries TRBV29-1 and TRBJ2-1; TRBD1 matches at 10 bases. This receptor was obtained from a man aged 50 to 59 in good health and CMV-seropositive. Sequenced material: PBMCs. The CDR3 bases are TGCAGCGTTTCGGACAGGGGGGCTAATGAGCAGTTCTTC. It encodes CSVSDRGANEQFF.